What follows describes a single TCR beta chain. These data are taken from a study of CD8+ T cells in alopecia areata. TCR sequencing used cDNA made by reverse transcription of extracted RNA. Clones were sequenced by immunoSEQ multiplex PCR, and TCRdb holds only the in-frame ones, with some missing. The sample comprises about 200,000 clones, 57% of which are singletons, and roughly 0.47% rests with the top ten. Both peripheral blood and punch biopsies of lesional scalp skin were obtained from patients who had alopecia areata. The CDR3 sequence is 16 residues long. V shed 0 bases and J shed 2 bases, with 14 bases lying between them. CDR1 and CDR2 (germline): SGHRS, YFSETQ.

V usage is TRBV5-1 and J usage is TRBJ2-5; D remains ambiguous. The source was CD4+ T cells sorted from blood, collected at week 0. The sequence came from a human donor with alopecia areata. CDR3 bases: TGCGCCAGCAGCTTGGGCCAGCGCGTTATACAAGAGACCCAGTACTTC. This translates into CASSLGQRVIQETQYF.